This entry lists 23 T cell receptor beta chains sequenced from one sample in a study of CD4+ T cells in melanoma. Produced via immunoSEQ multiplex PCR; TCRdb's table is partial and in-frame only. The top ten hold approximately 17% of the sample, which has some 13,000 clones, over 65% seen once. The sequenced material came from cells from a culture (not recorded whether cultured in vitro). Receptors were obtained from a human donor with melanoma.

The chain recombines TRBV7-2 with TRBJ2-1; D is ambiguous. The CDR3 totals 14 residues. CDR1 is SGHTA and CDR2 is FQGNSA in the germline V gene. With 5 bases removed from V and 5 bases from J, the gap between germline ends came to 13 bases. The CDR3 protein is CASSPPPEHNEQFF. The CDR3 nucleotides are TGTGCCAGCAGCCCCCCCCCTGAGCACAATGAGCAGTTCTTC.

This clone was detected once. The CDR3: CASSEVGGRLPEAFF. The CDR3 DNA is TGTGCCAGCAGTGAAGTTGGGGGGAGGTTGCCTGAAGCTTTCTTT. The chain combines TRBV2 with TRBJ1-1, with a tentative D call TRBD1 (5 bases). The V end was cut by 1 base, the J end by 6 bases, with 15 bases between. Germline V lookup: CDR1 SNHLY, CDR2 FYNNEI. This CDR3 spans 15 amino acids.

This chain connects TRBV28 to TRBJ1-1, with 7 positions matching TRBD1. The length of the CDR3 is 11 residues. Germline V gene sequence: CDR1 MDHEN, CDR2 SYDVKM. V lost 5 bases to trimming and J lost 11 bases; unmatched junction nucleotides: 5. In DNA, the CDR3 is TGTGCCAGCAGTCAGACAGGGATGGCTTTCTTT. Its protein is CASSQTGMAFF.

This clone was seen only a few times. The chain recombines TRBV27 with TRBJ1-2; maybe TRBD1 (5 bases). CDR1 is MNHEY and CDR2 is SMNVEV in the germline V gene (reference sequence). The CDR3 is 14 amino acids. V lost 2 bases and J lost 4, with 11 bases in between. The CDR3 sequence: CASSLGGYPYGYTF. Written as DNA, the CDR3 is TGTGCCAGCAGTTTAGGGGGTTACCCCTATGGCTACACCTTC.

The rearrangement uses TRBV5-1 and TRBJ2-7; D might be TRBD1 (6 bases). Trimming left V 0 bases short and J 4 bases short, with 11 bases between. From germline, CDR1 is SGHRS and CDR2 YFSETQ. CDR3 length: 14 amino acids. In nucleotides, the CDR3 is TGCGCCAGCAGCTTGGTTGCTGGGACATACGAGCAGTACTTC. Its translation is CASSLVAGTYEQYF.

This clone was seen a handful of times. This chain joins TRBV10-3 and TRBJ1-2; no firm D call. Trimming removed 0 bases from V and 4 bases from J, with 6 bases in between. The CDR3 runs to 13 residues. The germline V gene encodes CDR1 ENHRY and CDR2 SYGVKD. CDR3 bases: TGTGCCATCAGTGAGTCGACTAGCTATGGCTACACCTTC. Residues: CAISESTSYGYTF.

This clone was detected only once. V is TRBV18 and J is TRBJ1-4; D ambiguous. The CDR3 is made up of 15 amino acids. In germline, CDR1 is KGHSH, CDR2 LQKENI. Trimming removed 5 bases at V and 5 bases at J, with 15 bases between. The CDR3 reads CASSIDVQLNEKLFF. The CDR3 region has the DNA TGTGCCAGCTCAATTGATGTCCAGTTAAATGAAAAACTGTTTTTT.

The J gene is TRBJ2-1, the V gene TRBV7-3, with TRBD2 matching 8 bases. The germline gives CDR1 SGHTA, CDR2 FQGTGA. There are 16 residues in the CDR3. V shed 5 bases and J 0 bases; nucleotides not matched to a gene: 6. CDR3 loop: CASSASGGNSYNEQFF. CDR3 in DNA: TGTGCCAGCAGCGCATCGGGGGGGAACTCCTACAATGAGCAGTTCTTC.

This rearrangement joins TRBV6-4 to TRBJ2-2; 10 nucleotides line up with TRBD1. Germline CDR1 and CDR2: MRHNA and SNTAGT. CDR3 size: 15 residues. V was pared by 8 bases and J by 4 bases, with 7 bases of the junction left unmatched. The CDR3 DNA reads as TGTGCCAGCCAGGACAGGGGGAATGGCACCGGGGAGCTGTTTTTT. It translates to CASQDRGNGTGELFF.

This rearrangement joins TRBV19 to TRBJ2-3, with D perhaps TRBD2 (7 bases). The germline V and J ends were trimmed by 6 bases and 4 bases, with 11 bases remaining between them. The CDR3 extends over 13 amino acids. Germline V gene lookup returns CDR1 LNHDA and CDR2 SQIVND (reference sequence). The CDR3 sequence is CASRARGPDTQYF. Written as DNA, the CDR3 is TGTGCCAGTAGGGCGCGGGGGCCAGATACGCAGTATTTT.

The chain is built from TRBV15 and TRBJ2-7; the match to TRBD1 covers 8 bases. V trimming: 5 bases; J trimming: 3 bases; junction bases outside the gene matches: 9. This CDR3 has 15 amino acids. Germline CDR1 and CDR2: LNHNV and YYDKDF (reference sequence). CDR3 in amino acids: CATSWTGTGYYEQYF. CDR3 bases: TGTGCCACCAGCTGGACCGGGACAGGTTACTACGAGCAGTACTTC.

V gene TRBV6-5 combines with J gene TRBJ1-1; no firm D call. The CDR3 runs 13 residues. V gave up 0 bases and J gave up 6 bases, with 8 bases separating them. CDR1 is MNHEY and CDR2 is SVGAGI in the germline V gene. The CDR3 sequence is CASSYSGRAEAFF. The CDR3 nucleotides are TGTGCCAGCAGTTACTCGGGTAGGGCTGAAGCTTTCTTT.

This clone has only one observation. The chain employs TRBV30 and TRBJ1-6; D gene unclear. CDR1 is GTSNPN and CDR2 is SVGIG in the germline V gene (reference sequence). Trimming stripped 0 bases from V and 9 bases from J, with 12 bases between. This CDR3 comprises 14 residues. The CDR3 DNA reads TGTGCCTGGAGTGTAGGCGGTGTAGGTTCACCCCTCCACTTT. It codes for CAWSVGGVGSPLHF.

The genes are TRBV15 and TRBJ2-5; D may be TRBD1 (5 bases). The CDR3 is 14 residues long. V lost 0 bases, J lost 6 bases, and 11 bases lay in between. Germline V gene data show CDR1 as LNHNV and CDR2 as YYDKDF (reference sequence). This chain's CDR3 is CATSRDVGVQTQYF. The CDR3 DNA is TGTGCCACCAGCAGAGATGTAGGGGTACAGACCCAGTACTTC.

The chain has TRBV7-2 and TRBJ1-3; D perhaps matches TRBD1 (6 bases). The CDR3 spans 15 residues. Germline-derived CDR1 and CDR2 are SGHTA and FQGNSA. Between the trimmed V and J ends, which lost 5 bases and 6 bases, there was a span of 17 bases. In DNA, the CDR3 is TGTGCCAGCAGCAACAACAGGGTTCGCGAAAACACCATATATTTT. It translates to CASSNNRVRENTIYF.

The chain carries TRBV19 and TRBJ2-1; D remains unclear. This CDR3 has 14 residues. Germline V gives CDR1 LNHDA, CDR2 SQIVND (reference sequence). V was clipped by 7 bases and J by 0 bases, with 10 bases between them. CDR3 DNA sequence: TGTGCCAGTACGACACCTTACTCCTACAATGAGCAGTTCTTC. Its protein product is CASTTPYSYNEQFF. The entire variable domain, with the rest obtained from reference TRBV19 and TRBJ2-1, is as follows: DGGITQSPKYLFRKEGQNVTLSCEQNLNHDAMYWYRQDPGQGLRLIYYSQIVNDFQKGDIAEGYSVSREKKESFPLTVTSAQKNPTAFYLCASTTPYSYNEQFFGPGTRLTVL.

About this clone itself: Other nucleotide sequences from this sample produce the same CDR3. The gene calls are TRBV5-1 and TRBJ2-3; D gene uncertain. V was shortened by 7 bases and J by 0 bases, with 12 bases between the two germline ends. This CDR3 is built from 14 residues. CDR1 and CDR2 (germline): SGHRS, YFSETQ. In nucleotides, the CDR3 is TGCGCCAGCTCGCTGGGCACTAGCACAGATACGCAGTATTTT. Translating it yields CASSLGTSTDTQYF.

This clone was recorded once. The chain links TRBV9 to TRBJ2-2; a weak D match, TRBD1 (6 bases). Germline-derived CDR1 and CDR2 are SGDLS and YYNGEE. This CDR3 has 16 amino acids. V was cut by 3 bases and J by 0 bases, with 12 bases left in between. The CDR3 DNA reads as TGTGCCAGCAGCGGAGGAAAGGGGGCGAACACCGGGGAGCTGTTTTTT. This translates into CASSGGKGANTGELFF. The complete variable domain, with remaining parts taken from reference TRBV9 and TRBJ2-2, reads DSGVTQTPKHLITATGQRVTLRCSPRSGDLSVYWYQQSLDQGLQFLIQYYNGEERAKGNILERFSAQQFPDLHSELNLSSLELGDSALYFCASSGGKGANTGELFFGEGSRLTVL.

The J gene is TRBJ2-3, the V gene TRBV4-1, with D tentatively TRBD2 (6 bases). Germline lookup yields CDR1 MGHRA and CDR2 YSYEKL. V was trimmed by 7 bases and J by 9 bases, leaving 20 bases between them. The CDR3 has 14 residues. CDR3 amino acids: CASNAGTLASTQYF. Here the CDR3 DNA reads TGCGCCAGCAACGCGGGGACTCTAGCAAGCACGCAGTATTTT.

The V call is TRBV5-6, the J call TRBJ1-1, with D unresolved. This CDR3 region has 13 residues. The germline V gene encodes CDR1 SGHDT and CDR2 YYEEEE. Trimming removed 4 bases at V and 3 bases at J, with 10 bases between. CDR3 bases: TGTGCCAGCAGCCGGCGCGGGGACACTGAAGCTTTCTTT. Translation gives CASSRRGDTEAFF.

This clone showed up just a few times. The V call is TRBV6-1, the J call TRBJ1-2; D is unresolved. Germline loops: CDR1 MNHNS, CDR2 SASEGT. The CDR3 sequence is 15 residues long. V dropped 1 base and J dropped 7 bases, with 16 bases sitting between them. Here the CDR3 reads CASSEGPGRISGYTF. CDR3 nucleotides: TGTGCCAGCAGTGAAGGTCCCGGCAGGATAAGTGGCTACACCTTC.

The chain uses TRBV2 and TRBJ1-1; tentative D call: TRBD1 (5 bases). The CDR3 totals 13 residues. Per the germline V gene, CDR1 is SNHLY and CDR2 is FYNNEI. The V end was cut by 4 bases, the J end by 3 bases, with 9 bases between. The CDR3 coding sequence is TGTGCCAGCAGTGTACAGGAATACACTGAAGCTTTCTTT. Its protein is CASSVQEYTEAFF.

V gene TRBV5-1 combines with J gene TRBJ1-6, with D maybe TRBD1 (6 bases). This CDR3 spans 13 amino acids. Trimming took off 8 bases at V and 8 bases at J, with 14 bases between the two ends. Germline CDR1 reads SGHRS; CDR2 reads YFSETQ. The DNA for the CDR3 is TGCGCCAGTCGGGACAACGACGATTCACCCCTCCACTTT. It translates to CASRDNDDSPLHF. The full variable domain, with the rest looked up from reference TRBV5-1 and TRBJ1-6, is KAGVTQTPRYLIKTRGQQVTLSCSPISGHRSVSWYQQTPGQGLQFLFEYFSETQRNKGNFPGRFSGRQFSNSRSEMNVSTLELGDSALYLCASRDNDDSPLHFGNGTRLTVT.